These T cell receptor beta chains were read from a single sample in a study of radiotherapy plus CTLA-4 blockade in lung cancer. Assay: immunoSEQ multiplex PCR; the TCRdb copy retains only in-frame clones and omits some. The sample includes around 85,000 clones, approximately 83% of them seen just once. This material consisted of peripheral blood, taken from a patient treated with radiotherapy plus ipilimumab. These receptors were obtained from a human donor with non-small cell lung cancer who had a partial response to radiotherapy plus ipilimumab. CDR3s include the opening cysteine and the closing phenylalanine or tryptophan. The D gene is left open where the match is weak. A clone size is listed for some rows: how often the clone was seen (once, few, many), or a class if it is expanded.

V gene	clone size	D gene	J gene	CDR3 DNA	CDR3 protein
TRBV6-5	.	TRBD1	TRBJ2-2	TGTGCCAGCAGTTCCTCCCAGACAGGGTGGACCGGGGAGCTGTTTTTT	CASSSSQTGWTGELFF
TRBV5-5	.	.	TRBJ2-2	TGTGCCAGCAGCTTACGGGACAAGAACACCGGGGAGCTGTTTTTT	CASSLRDKNTGELFF
TRBV9	.	TRBD1	TRBJ2-7	TGTGCCAGCAGCGACCGGGACAGACGTAGCGAGCAGTACTTC	CASSDRDRRSEQYF
TRBV10-2	.	TRBD1	TRBJ2-7	TGCGCCAGCAGAGACGGGACAGCGGACTTCCGGCAGTACTTC	CASRDGTADFRQYF
TRBV6-6	.	.	TRBJ1-1	TGTGCCAGCAGTTATGGGGCTGGGACTGAAGCTTTCTTT	CASSYGAGTEAFF
TRBV30	.	.	TRBJ1-5	TGTGCCTGGAGTGTAACTGGTAATCAGCCCCAGCATTTT	CAWSVTGNQPQHF
TRBV6-5	.	TRBD1	TRBJ1-1	TGTGCCAGCAGTCGACAGGGAACAGCTTTCTTT	CASSRQGTAFF
TRBV10-1	.	TRBD2	TRBJ2-5	TGCGCCAGCAGTGAGTCGATTACTAGCGGGAAGCGAAAGACAGAGACCCAGTACTTC	CASSESITSGKRKTETQYF
TRBV30	.	TRBD1	TRBJ1-5	TGTGCCTGGAGTGTGGGACAGTACAATCAGCCCCAGCATTTT	CAWSVGQYNQPQHF
TRBV9	few	.	TRBJ1-1	TGTGCCAGCAGCGTAGAGGGGTTTGGAACTGAAGCTTTCTTT	CASSVEGFGTEAFF
TRBV6-1	.	.	TRBJ1-2	TGTGCCACCCCCGGTCCGAACAGATACTATGGCTACACCTTC	CATPGPNRYYGYTF
TRBV28	.	TRBD2	TRBJ2-4	TGTGCCACCCTTAGCGGGAGTGGAAACATTCAGTACTTC	CATLSGSGNIQYF
TRBV6-6	.	.	TRBJ2-5	TGTGCCGGCCGGAAGAGCGGTACCCAAGAGACCCAGTACTTC	CAGRKSGTQETQYF
TRBV27	.	.	TRBJ1-2	TGTGCCAGCAGTTTTCACAGTAACTATGGCTACACCTTC	CASSFHSNYGYTF
TRBV7-3	.	.	TRBJ1-2	TGTGCCAGCAGCCCGGACGGGGGGCCTGGCTACACCTTC	CASSPDGGPGYTF
TRBV5-1	.	TRBD2	TRBJ2-3	TGCGCCAGCAGAATGGCCCCACTAGCGTATCGCATTGATACGCAGTATTTT	CASRMAPLAYRIDTQYF
TRBV6-6	.	.	TRBJ1-1	TGTGCCAGCAGTTCACAGGGTCAGGTCGCTGAAGCTTTCTTT	CASSSQGQVAEAFF
TRBV18	.	TRBD2	TRBJ2-1	TGTGCCAGCTCACCCAGCAAAACAGGGGGTACAGGCCTAGCGGGAGTAGGAGAGCAGTTCTTC	CASSPSKTGGTGLAGVGEQFF
TRBV6-5	once	.	TRBJ1-1	TGTGCCAGCAGTTCCTCCGTGACTGGGGCTTTCTTT	CASSSSVTGAFF
TRBV5-1	.	.	TRBJ1-1	TGCGCCAGCAGCTTTGGGTCTCAGGGCTCCGGTACTGAAGCTTTCTTT	CASSFGSQGSGTEAFF
TRBV7-3	.	.	TRBJ2-1	TGTGCCAGCAGCCCACCGGGTCCAATTTTAGAGCAGTTCTTC	CASSPPGPILEQFF
TRBV29-1	.	TRBD1	TRBJ2-5	TGCAGCGTTGATGAGGGGGAACAGGGGTCCCAAGAGACCCAGTACTTC	CSVDEGEQGSQETQYF
TRBV28	.	TRBD2	TRBJ2-4	TGTGCCAGCCTAAGGGGACTAGCGGGAGGGGCTGCCAAAAACATTCAGTACTTC	CASLRGLAGGAAKNIQYF
TRBV9	.	.	TRBJ2-1	TGTGCCAGCAGCGTAGTGGGTGGGCCGCCTTACAATGAGCAGTTCTTC	CASSVVGGPPYNEQFF
TRBV7-9	once	.	TRBJ2-3	TGTGCCAGCAGCTCTACAGATACGCAGTATTTT	CASSSTDTQYF
TRBV5-6	.	.	TRBJ2-6	TGTGCCAGCAGCTTGTATAGCTCTGGGGCCAACGTCCTGACTTTC	CASSLYSSGANVLTF
TRBV4-2	.	TRBD1	TRBJ1-2	TGTGCCAGCAGCCTACAGGGGGCGCTTGGGTATGGCTACACCTTC	CASSLQGALGYGYTF
TRBV6-5	few	.	TRBJ1-6	TGTGCCAGCAGTTACTCGAGTAACGGTTTTTCACCCCTCCACTTT	CASSYSSNGFSPLHF
TRBV28	.	TRBD1	TRBJ1-5	TGTGCCAGCAGCACAGGACAGGGGAGCAATCAGCCCCAGCATTTT	CASSTGQGSNQPQHF
TRBV4-1	.	.	TRBJ2-3	TGCGCCAGCAGCCAAGATGGGGGCAGACCTAGGGTCACAGATACGCAGTATTTT	CASSQDGGRPRVTDTQYF
TRBV19	.	.	TRBJ2-5	TGTGCCAGTAGTAGACAAAACCAAGAGACCCAGTACTTC	CASSRQNQETQYF
TRBV7-2	.	.	TRBJ1-2	TGTGCCAGCAGGGAACTCGGGGGGTTCTATGGCTACACCTTC	CASRELGGFYGYTF
TRBV28	.	TRBD2	TRBJ2-1	TGTGCCAGCAGTTTCAGGGGACTAGCCGCACCCGAGCAGTTCTTC	CASSFRGLAAPEQFF
TRBV15	once	.	TRBJ1-2	TGTGCCACCAGCAGAGAACGGACAACGGATGGCTACACCTTC	CATSRERTTDGYTF
TRBV6-4	few	.	TRBJ2-7	TGTGCCAGCAGTGACTCAGGGGCCGCCCCCTACGAGCAGTACTTC	CASSDSGAAPYEQYF
TRBV7-2	once	.	TRBJ1-2	TGTGCCAGCAGCTTGACAGGTTATGGCTACACCTTC	CASSLTGYGYTF
TRBV27	.	.	TRBJ2-1	TGTGCCAGCAGTCTCCCGACCAGGGAGCAGTTCTTC	CASSLPTREQFF
TRBV2	.	TRBD1	TRBJ1-1	TGTGCCAGCAGGGCGGGACAGGGGAACACTGAAGCTTTCTTT	CASRAGQGNTEAFF
TRBV28	.	TRBD1	TRBJ2-3	TGTGCCAGCAGTTTACCCTGGACAGGTCCCAGCACAGATACGCAGTATTTT	CASSLPWTGPSTDTQYF
TRBV7-2	.	TRBD1	TRBJ2-5	TGTGCCAGCAGGGTAGGCAGGGGGCGGAAGACCCAGTACTTC	CASRVGRGRKTQYF
TRBV5-1	once	TRBD1	TRBJ1-2	TGCGCCAGCAGCTCGTCGGTCCATCTACAGGGGGCCATTAACTATGGCTACACCTTC	CASSSSVHLQGAINYGYTF
TRBV18	once	TRBD2	TRBJ2-7	TGTGCCAGCTCAGCAGGGACGGGAGGCAACGAGCAGTACTTC	CASSAGTGGNEQYF
TRBV6-1	.	.	TRBJ2-5	TGTGCCAGCAGTCCCCTAAAAAACCAAGAGACCCAGTACTTC	CASSPLKNQETQYF
TRBV5-6	.	TRBD1	TRBJ2-7	TGTGCCAGCAGCCCCGGGACAGCCTACGAGCAGTACTTC	CASSPGTAYEQYF